The clone carrying this TCR beta chain was counted between two and nine times. The antigen remains unidentified. These data come from a study of beta chain features in type 1 diabetes. Study results and limitations: Cells with high TCR expression could be over-represented by cDNA sequencing. Type 1 diabetes patients had moderately but significantly shorter TCRB CDR3s in all four CD4+ subsets.

The length of the CDR3 is 15 residues. Trimming stripped 3 bases from V and 7 bases from J, with 16 bases between. The germline gives CDR1 MNHEY, CDR2 SMNVEV (reference sequence). Every isolated RNA sample was fully reverse transcribed, so sequencing captured expressed TCRB transcripts. Produced via immunoSEQ multiplex PCR; TCRdb's table is partial and in-frame only. In the table there are 230,000 or so clones, roughly 17% of which are singletons. Blood was collected once per donor into heparin, averaging roughly 120 mL. The purity of all sorted populations exceeded 98%. Sequenced material: naive CD4+ T cells from blood. The source of this sequence is a young man with type 1 diabetes. J is TRBJ2-1 and V is TRBV27; possible D gene TRBD2, 6 bases. In DNA, the CDR3 is TGTGCCAGCAGTTTTGTGGCAGGGAGGTTGAATGAGCAGTTCTTC. Its translation: CASSFVAGRLNEQFF.